These T cell receptor beta chains were read from a single sample in a study of monozygotic twins with inflammatory bowel disease. TCRdb reanalyzed the 5' RACE reads, giving one entry per CDR3 protein sequence and no DNA. This sample's table has approximately 150,000 distinct CDR3 sequences. The sample consisted of blood. The receptors were gathered from a human donor with ulcerative colitis or Crohn's disease, or a healthy co-twin of an affected twin (not recorded which). The CDR3 runs from the conserved cysteine through the conserved F or W.

J,V,CDR3
TRBJ2-7,TRBV7-9,CASSLGTGEGYEQYF
TRBJ1-4,TRBV20-1,CSAVESEGTEKLFF
TRBJ1-3,TRBV20-1,CSARISNTIYF
TRBJ1-1,TRBV5-8,CASSLIMGKRTEAFF
TRBJ1-2,TRBV6-6,CASRDSDNYGYTF
TRBJ2-7,TRBV10-3,CAIPGTGPYEQYF
TRBJ2-7,TRBV7-2,CASSGVGNSYEQYF
TRBJ2-5,TRBV5-1,CTSSFGTSSRNGETQYF
TRBJ2-3,TRBV11-2,CASSLRRGSTDTQYF
TRBJ2-2,TRBV7-2,CASRSGTGTGELFF
TRBJ2-7,TRBV5-1,CASSGGGTGYNEQYF
TRBJ2-1,TRBV27,CASSLSRNNEQFF
TRBJ2-3,TRBV6-4,CASSDGGPDTQYF
TRBJ2-7,TRBV6-2/TRBV6-3,CASNPRGLRDKAKEQYF
TRBJ2-2,TRBV9,CASSIGGTGELFF
TRBJ1-2,TRBV5-6,CASSLVSGSNYGYTF
TRBJ2-7,TRBV5-4,CASSLRAGTDEQYF
TRBJ1-1,TRBV6-1,CASSETRNTEAFF
TRBJ1-4,TRBV28,CASHGQGASEKLFF
TRBJ2-5,TRBV5-1,CASNVGPQETQYF
TRBJ1-2,TRBV20-1,CSARDLSETARRGYTF
TRBJ1-2,TRBV9,CASSVDRAGGYTF
TRBJ2-3,TRBV4-1,CASSGGAGPDTQYF
TRBJ2-7,TRBV7-2,CASSNRRDRVYEQYF
TRBJ2-7,TRBV7-2,CASSVTGTGSYEQYF
TRBJ2-7,TRBV4-3,CASSMGGQGAYEQYF
TRBJ1-4,TRBV20-1,CSAIPGGYNEKLFF
TRBJ2-7,TRBV5-1,CASSLQTGPYEQYF
TRBJ2-2,TRBV4-3,CASSRVQAGATGELFF
TRBJ2-2,TRBV7-3,CASSFGTGPRSGELFF
TRBJ2-3,TRBV4-2,CASSQRTSTDTQYF
TRBJ1-2,TRBV29-1,CSVDEQGVNYGYTF
TRBJ1-5,TRBV18,CASSPLQGAGNQPQHF
TRBJ1-2,TRBV7-6,CASSLTQGMGNGYTF
TRBJ1-2,TRBV20-1,CSAWWSGHLNYGYTF
TRBJ1-1,TRBV12-5,CASGSSQGNTEAFF
TRBJ2-2,TRBV7-6,CASSAISGGNTGELFF
TRBJ1-5,TRBV6-5,CASSYGRYSNQPQHF
TRBJ2-5,TRBV14,CASSQGLVYQETQYF
TRBJ2-1,TRBV5-1,CASSIDWGAEQFF
TRBJ2-3,TRBV7-7,CASSLDGGPPDTQYF
TRBJ2-5,TRBV5-4,CASRRDSQETQYF
TRBJ2-1,TRBV20-1,CSAPRLPGSYNEQFF
TRBJ1-4,TRBV6-6,CASRTNEKLFF
TRBJ2-7,TRBV5-1,CASSSLGQGMNEQYF
TRBJ1-1,TRBV27,CASSFVGGTEAFF
TRBJ2-7,TRBV20-1,CSARSGTGVPEQYF